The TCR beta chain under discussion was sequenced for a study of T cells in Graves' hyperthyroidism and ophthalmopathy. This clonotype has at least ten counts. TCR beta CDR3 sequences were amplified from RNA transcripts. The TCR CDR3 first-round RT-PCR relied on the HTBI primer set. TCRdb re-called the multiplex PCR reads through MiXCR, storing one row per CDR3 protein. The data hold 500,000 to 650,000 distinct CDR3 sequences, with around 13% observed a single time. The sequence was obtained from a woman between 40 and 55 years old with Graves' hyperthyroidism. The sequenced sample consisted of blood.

This chain's CDR3 is CAISDRGPYNEQFF. The CDR3 region has the DNA TGTGCCATCAGCGACAGGGGACCCTACAATGAGCAGTTCTTC. The chain recombines TRBV10-3 with TRBJ2-1; 8 nucleotides agree with TRBD1. The J segment lost 2 bases and the V segment lost 6 bases, leaving 3 bases of the junction unmatched. Germline CDR1 reads ENHRY; CDR2 reads SYGVKD. This CDR3 contains 14 residues.